This TCR beta chain was found in a study of patients and donors after allogeneic stem cell transplantation. CDR1 is MNHEY and CDR2 is SVGAGI in the germline V gene. This CDR3 has 14 residues. Trimming removed 8 bases at V and 4 bases at J, with 12 bases between. TCRdb processed the RT-PCR reads anew with MiXCR; each CDR3 protein has one entry. Counted here are about 160,000 distinct CDR3 sequences, 30% occurring once; the ten biggest clones make up 3.2%. This clonotype was counted only a few times. Sample: blood, either unsorted or a sorted T cell fraction (not recorded which). The TCR originated in a human donor who was either an allogeneic HSCT recipient or a stem cell or donor lymphocyte infusion donor (not recorded which). It is not recorded whose cells these are; they may come from a transplant donor. V usage is TRBV6-5 and J usage is TRBJ1-6, with D perhaps TRBD1 (5 bases). Here the CDR3 reads CASSPGRYNSPLHF. The CDR3 nucleotides are TGTGCCAGCTCGCCGGGGCGATATAATTCACCCCTCCACTTT.